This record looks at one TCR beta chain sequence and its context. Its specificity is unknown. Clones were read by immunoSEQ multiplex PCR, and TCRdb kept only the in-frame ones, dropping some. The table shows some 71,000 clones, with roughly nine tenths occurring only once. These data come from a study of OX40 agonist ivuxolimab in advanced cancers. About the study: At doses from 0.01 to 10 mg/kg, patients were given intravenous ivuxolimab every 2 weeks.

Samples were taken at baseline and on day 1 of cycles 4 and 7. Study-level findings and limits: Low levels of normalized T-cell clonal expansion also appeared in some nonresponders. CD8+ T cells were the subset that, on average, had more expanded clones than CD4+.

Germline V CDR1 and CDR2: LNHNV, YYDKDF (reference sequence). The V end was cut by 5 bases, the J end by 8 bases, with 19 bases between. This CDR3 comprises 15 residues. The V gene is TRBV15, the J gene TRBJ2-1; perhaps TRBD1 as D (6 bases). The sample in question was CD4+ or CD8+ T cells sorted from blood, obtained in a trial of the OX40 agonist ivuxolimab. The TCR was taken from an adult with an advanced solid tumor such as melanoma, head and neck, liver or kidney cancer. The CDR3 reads CATSGSYSEGDEQFF. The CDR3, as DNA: TGTGCCACCAGCGGAAGCTACTCCGAGGGGGATGAGCAGTTCTTC.